Following are 6 T cell receptor beta chains from one sample sequenced in a study of T cell changes during pregnancy in multiple sclerosis. The data were produced by immunoSEQ multiplex PCR, yet TCRdb's version contains in-frame clones alone and is incomplete. This table holds tens of thousands of clones, roughly 93% found once. The sample in question was peripheral blood, obtained after pregnancy. The source is a female donor with multiple sclerosis, enrolled in a pregnancy study.

The genes are TRBV4-3 and TRBJ2-5, with 7 bases lining up with TRBD2. This CDR3 has 14 amino acids. V was pared by 1 base and J by 5 bases, with 4 bases of the junction left unmatched. The germline V gene encodes CDR1 LGHNA and CDR2 YSLEER. The CDR3 protein is CASSQGGGHETQYF. The CDR3 coding sequence is TGCGCCAGCAGCCAAGGGGGAGGGCACGAGACCCAGTACTTC.

J is TRBJ2-5 and V is TRBV4-1; a possible D gene is TRBD2 (6 bases). Trimming took 3 bases from V and 5 from J, leaving 13 bases between them. Germline V gene lookup returns CDR1 MGHRA and CDR2 YSYEKL. The CDR3 is 14 amino acids. Written as DNA, the CDR3 is TGCGCCAGCAGCCACGCTAGCGTGGGCGAGACCCAGTACTTC. The encoded protein is CASSHASVGETQYF.

This clone has a handful of counts. The chain employs TRBV7-9 and TRBJ1-2, with 7 bases aligning to TRBD1. Germline loops: CDR1 SEHNR, CDR2 FQNEAQ (reference sequence). CDR3 length equals 16 residues. With V trimmed by 5 bases and J by 4 bases, 13 bases remained unmatched. DNA of the CDR3: TGTGCCAGCAGCACCGACAGGGCCGGGGTGGGCTATGGCTACACCTTC. This encodes CASSTDRAGVGYGYTF.

The J gene is TRBJ2-3, the V gene TRBV28; D perhaps matches TRBD2 (7 bases). The CDR3 sequence is 15 residues long. Germline loops: CDR1 MDHEN, CDR2 SYDVKM. Between the trimmed V and J ends, which lost 6 bases and 1 base, there was a span of 14 bases. The CDR3 region has the DNA TGTGCCAGCAGGGTGGGGGGGGCAGGCACAGATACGCAGTATTTT. The encoded protein is CASRVGGAGTDTQYF.

J is TRBJ2-1 and V is TRBV7-2; 7 nucleotides match TRBD2. CDR3 size: 14 residues. Trimming at V came to 2 bases and at J to 5 bases, leaving 3 bases not matched to a gene. CDR1 and CDR2 (germline): SGHTA, FQGNSA. The CDR3 is CASSLSGANNEQFF. DNA for the CDR3: TGTGCCAGCAGCTTAAGCGGGGCTAACAATGAGCAGTTCTTC.

The V call is TRBV9, the J call TRBJ2-2; 7 bases match TRBD2. The CDR3 consists of 18 residues. After removal of 0 bases from V and 1 base from J, the junction contained 9 bases not matched to a gene. CDR1 is SGDLS and CDR2 is YYNGEE in the germline V gene. CDR3 sequence (DNA): TGTGCCAGCAGCGTAGCTCCCGTGTGGGGGGGGAACACCGGGGAGCTGTTTTTT. This encodes CASSVAPVWGGNTGELFF. Combining the CDR3 with reference TRBV9 and TRBJ2-2 gives the whole variable domain DSGVTQTPKHLITATGQRVTLRCSPRSGDLSVYWYQQSLDQGLQFLIQYYNGEERAKGNILERFSAQQFPDLHSELNLSSLELGDSALYFCASSVAPVWGGNTGELFFGEGSRLTVL.